This T cell receptor beta chain was captured in a study of molecular identifiers for immune sequencing clone quantification. TCRdb re-called the PCR reads with MiXCR, one entry per CDR3 protein. Of some 89,000 distinct CDR3 sequences listed, more than 20% are singletons. This clonotype was found many times. The sequence came from a human donor in good health. Some libraries in this study had Jurkat cell RNA spiked in. Sequencing was carried out using naive CD8+ T cells from blood, with Jurkat cell RNA spiked in. The subset is: FACS-sorted CD8+CD4-CCR7+CD45RA+ naive T cells.

CDR3 in DNA: TGTGCCAGCTCACTAGGGACCACAGATACGCAGTATTTT. It codes for CASSLGTTDTQYF. The chain has TRBV18 and TRBJ2-3, with D perhaps assigned TRBD1 or TRBD2 (5 bases each). This CDR3 spans 13 amino acids. The V and J ends lost 4 bases and 2 bases respectively, with 7 bases between them. CDR1 is KGHSH and CDR2 is LQKENI in the germline V gene.